The clone carrying this T cell receptor beta chain was found a few times. TCRdb's copy holds only in-frame clones and misses some; the assay was immunoSEQ multiplex PCR. Of 33,000 or so clones in the sample, about 89% were seen once. CDR3 length: 14 amino acids. The germline V and J ends were trimmed by 0 bases and 1 base, with 6 bases remaining between them. Germline values: CDR1 MGHRA, CDR2 YSYEKL. The entry originates in a study of T cell changes during pregnancy in multiple sclerosis. The chain links TRBV4-1 to TRBJ1-1, with D maybe TRBD1 (5 bases). The sample consisted of CD8+ T cells from peripheral blood mononuclear cells, taken in the second trimester of pregnancy. The sequence derives from a female donor with multiple sclerosis, enrolled in a pregnancy study. This chain's CDR3 is CASSQDTGNTEAFF. The CDR3, as DNA: TGCGCCAGCAGCCAAGATACAGGGAACACTGAAGCTTTCTTT.